This passage covers 10 T cell receptor beta chains from one sample sequenced in a study of CD8+ T cells in alopecia areata. Extraction and reverse transcription of RNA yielded cDNA as the sequencing template. TCRdb's table, derived via immunoSEQ multiplex PCR, lists solely in-frame clones and lacks some. The table records some 150,000 clones, more than 45% of them present only once. This sample comprised CD8+ T cells sorted from blood, obtained at week 0. The receptors shown here come from a human donor with alopecia areata.

This clone came up once. The chain carries TRBV4-3 and TRBJ2-1; D is uncertain. V lost 0 bases and J 6 bases, leaving 9 bases between the germline ends. The CDR3 is 14 amino acids. Germline values: CDR1 LGHNA, CDR2 YSLEER. CDR3 bases: TGCGCCAGCAGCCAAGAGAAAGGGCGCAATGAGCAGTTCTTC. Protein: CASSQEKGRNEQFF.

This rearrangement joins TRBV29-1 to TRBJ1-2, with 10 bases identical to TRBD1. After removal of 5 bases from V and 5 bases from J, the junction contained 5 bases not matched to a gene. This CDR3 comprises 13 residues. Germline lookup yields CDR1 SQVTM and CDR2 ANQGSEA. The CDR3 coding sequence is TGCAGCGTTCCAGGACAGGGGGTTTATGGCTACACCTTC. It encodes CSVPGQGVYGYTF.

This clone was detected only a few times. The V call is TRBV27, the J call TRBJ2-7, with a tentative D call TRBD1 (6 bases). The V end was cut by 2 bases, the J end by 4 bases, with 12 bases between. Germline CDR1 and CDR2: MNHEY and SMNVEV (reference sequence). This CDR3 contains 14 residues. In DNA, the CDR3 is TGTGCCAGCAGTTTAGCCAGGGGCCGATACGAGCAGTACTTC. Its protein is CASSLARGRYEQYF.

The chain employs TRBV4-3 and TRBJ1-2; no firm D call. This CDR3 spans 16 amino acids. Trimming pared 0 bases from V and 0 bases from J, leaving 11 bases between. CDR1 and CDR2 from the germline V gene are LGHNA and YSLEER. CDR3 sequence reads: CASSQDRKGTNYGYTF. The CDR3 bases are TGCGCCAGCAGCCAAGACCGCAAGGGCACTAACTATGGCTACACCTTC.

The gene calls are TRBV29-1 and TRBJ1-2; TRBD1 matches at 8 bases. CDR3 length: 12 residues. The junction had 7 bases not matched to a gene; V was cut back by 7 bases and J by 6 bases. Germline CDR1 SQVTM, CDR2 ANQGSEA. The CDR3 reads CSAPTGDNGYTF. The CDR3 region has the DNA TGCAGCGCGCCGACAGGGGATAATGGCTACACCTTC.

V and J are TRBV30 and TRBJ1-1; D might be TRBD1 (6 bases). The CDR3 runs to 14 residues. V was cut by 2 bases and J by 6 bases, with 16 bases left in between. Germline V gene sequence: CDR1 GTSNPN, CDR2 SVGIG (reference sequence). CDR3: CAWSFGGGEAEAFF. The CDR3 DNA follows: TGTGCCTGGAGTTTTGGAGGGGGTGAGGCTGAAGCTTTCTTT.

This clone was counted a single time. The chain has TRBV7-8 and TRBJ2-1; TRBD1 or TRBD2 may be the D gene (5 bases each). Germline V lookup: CDR1 SGHVS, CDR2 FQNEAQ. There are 14 residues in the CDR3. Trimming left V 5 bases short and J 5 bases short, with 13 bases between. In nucleotides, the CDR3 is TGTGCCAGCAGCCGTGGAGTGGGGGACAATGAGCAGTTCTTC. It encodes CASSRGVGDNEQFF.

The V and J genes are TRBV5-6 and TRBJ2-1; D unclear. V lost 0 bases, J lost 14 bases, and 9 bases lay in between. Germline lookup yields CDR1 SGHDT and CDR2 YYEEEE. CDR3 size: 11 residues. The CDR3 DNA follows: TGTGCCAGCAGCTTGGGACTCGATGAGTTCTTC. It specifies CASSLGLDEFF. Combining the CDR3 with reference TRBV5-6 and TRBJ2-1 gives the whole variable domain DAGVTQSPTHLIKTRGQQVTLRCSPKSGHDTVSWYQQALGQGPQFIFQYYEEEERQRGNFPDRFSGHQFPNYSSELNVNALLLGDSALYLCASSLGLDEFFGPGTRLTVL.

Comment on this clone: This same CDR3 is encoded by further DNA sequences in the sample. The gene calls are TRBV13 and TRBJ1-1, with D uncertain. V was clipped by 4 bases and J by 7 bases, with 10 bases between them. The CDR3 spans 12 residues. The germline V gene encodes CDR1 PRHDT and CDR2 FYEKMQ (reference sequence). The CDR3 bases are TGTGCCAGCAGCTCAAGGACGGGTGAAGCTTTCTTT. Its protein is CASSSRTGEAFF.

V and J are TRBV30 and TRBJ1-1; D uncertain. CDR1 and CDR2 from the germline V gene are GTSNPN and SVGIG (reference sequence). The CDR3 is 15 residues long. V was cut by 3 bases and J by 4 bases, with 18 bases left in between. Written as DNA, the CDR3 is TGTGCCTGGAGCCCCTCCGGCGTGTTAGGCACTGAAGCTTTCTTT. Translating it yields CAWSPSGVLGTEAFF.